A single T cell receptor beta chain is shown here with its context. This clonotype has ten or more counts. Its antigen specificity is not known. Per-base qualities were not stored, and no clone one base away is much larger. Stable Graves' hyperthyroidism was defined as the absence of progression to ophthalmopathy over 18 months of follow-up. Hyperthyroidism patients were newly diagnosed, with disease duration under 2 months, and aged 18 to 65 years. Patients with uncontrolled infections, other autoimmune diseases, pregnancy or lactation were excluded. Diagnoses relied on clinical symptoms, serum thyroxine and TRAb, thyroid ultrasound and orbital computed tomography. Trizol reagent was used to extract total RNA, and RNA quality was then checked on an Agilent 2100 Bioanalyzer. The data originate from a study of T cells in Graves' hyperthyroidism and ophthalmopathy (dated by TCRdb to 2018 to 2020). As for the study more broadly: To identify TCR V-J signatures that set the groups apart, the researchers used a discovery cohort of more than 95 patients, made up of some 41 with Graves' ophthalmopathy and about 55 with stable Graves' hyperthyroidism. Prospective prediction of ophthalmopathy was tested in an independent validation cohort of 18 hyperthyroidism patients and roughly 16 patients who later progressed to ophthalmopathy. For training and testing, the 100 or so patients in the discovery cohort were randomly divided in a 7:3 ratio. Thyroid tissue and blood T-cell repertoires from six Graves' hyperthyroidism patients were also compared in the study. After blood sampling, hyperthyroidism patients were treated with methimazole at a starting dose of 30 mg daily, and ophthalmopathy patients were treated with high-dose intravenous methylprednisolone. The paper describes TCR Vbeta CDR3 sequencing of around 140 peripheral blood samples, made up of 43 ophthalmopathy patients, some 80 hyperthyroidism patients and 17 progressor patients. Paper-wide results and their limitations: During validation, the model predicted progression to ophthalmopathy a median of around 7 months ahead of onset, with around 71% sensitivity and about 75% specificity. Sample size was not statistically predetermined, and blinding of investigators to group allocation was not performed. In cross-validation, a model built on a 13 V-J signature told ophthalmopathy apart from stable hyperthyroidism with just under 90% sensitivity and roughly 81% specificity, and in testing the same model reached 80%/75%. Most expanded thyroid clonotypes (frequency above 0.001) were also detected in blood, suggesting blood repertoires may reflect thyroid immune responses.

Amplification of TCR beta CDR3 regions was carried out from RNA transcripts. The TCR CDR3 was subjected to a first round of RT-PCR using the HTBI primer set and the Qiagen OneStep RT-PCR kit. The libraries were constructed in a second round of multiplex PCR and then size-selected and purified. Sequencing of the libraries was done on an Illumina HiSeq2000 using paired-end 100 bp reads. The source study handled its data this way. SOAPnuke was used to process the raw data, removing reads that contained adapters or uncalled bases, had a mean Phred below 15, or lacked an exact match to the constant primer or identifier. High-quality paired reads were merged with COPE v1.2.5, and unique nucleotide sequences were defined as clonotypes. MiTCR v1.1 was used to align the clonotypes against IMGT TRBV, TRBD and TRBJ reference segments. Analysis was restricted to V-J combinations with a frequency above 0.0001, which covered 99.2% of repertoires. A TCS score was defined as the ratio between F50 (clonal expansion) and ExV (chaos), using BLOSUM62-based TCRdist between CDR3 peptides within each V-J. Welch's t-statistics and random forest reduced 500 to 550 V-J features to about 13, which were used in a naive Bayes classifier (R e1071). Thyroid-blood repertoire similarity was quantified with the Morisita-Horn index. Using fastp at Q25 and MiXCR, TCRdb reprocessed the public reads and kept productive beta chains. When rows share a CDR3 protein, they turn into one entry using the most common DNA and genes. These V and J calls originate from TCRdb's pipeline instead of the authors' own analysis. This sample is represented by a few hundred thousand distinct CDR3 sequences; more than 45% of them were singletons. The top ten clones comprise around 7.7% of the sample.

The sequence derives from a woman under 30 with Graves' hyperthyroidism. What was sequenced was peripheral blood or thyroid tissue (not recorded which).

The DNA reads as follows: TGTGCCAGCAGACGAAACTTACAGGGGACTGGTGGCTACACCTTC. Its protein is CASRRNLQGTGGYTF. Recombination joined TRBV7-9 with TRBJ1-2, with TRBD1 matching 7 junction bases. Ends trimmed: V by 6 bases, J by 7 bases; bases unmatched to a gene: 14. Including cysteine and phenylalanine, the CDR3 has 15 amino acids. Solely the CDR3 DNA is kept, with 45 bases framed from the first base. The germline V gene (reference sequence) sets CDR1 to SEHNR and CDR2 to FQNEAQ.